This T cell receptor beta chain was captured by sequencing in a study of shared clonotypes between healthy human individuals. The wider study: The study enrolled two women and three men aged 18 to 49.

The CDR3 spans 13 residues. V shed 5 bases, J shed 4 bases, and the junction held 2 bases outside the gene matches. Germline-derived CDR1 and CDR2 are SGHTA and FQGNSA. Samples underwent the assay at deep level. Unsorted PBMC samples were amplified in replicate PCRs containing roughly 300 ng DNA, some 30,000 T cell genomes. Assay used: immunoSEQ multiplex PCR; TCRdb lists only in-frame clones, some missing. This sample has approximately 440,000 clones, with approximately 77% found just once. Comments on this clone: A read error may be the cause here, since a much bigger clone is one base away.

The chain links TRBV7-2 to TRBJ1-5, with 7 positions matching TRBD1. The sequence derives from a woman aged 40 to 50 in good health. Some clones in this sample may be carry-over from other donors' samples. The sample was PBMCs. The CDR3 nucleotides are TGTGCCAGCAGCCGGGACAGAAATCAGCCCCAGCATTTT. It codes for CASSRDRNQPQHF.